This TCR beta chain was retrieved from a study of PD-1 blockade in classical Hodgkin lymphoma. Whole-study context: Patients were given intravenous nivolumab, 3 mg/kg, every 2 weeks.

To note about this clone: Antigen specificity is unknown.

General study points: Reported findings placed baseline TCR diversity lower in newly diagnosed patients (compared with healthy donors). By C4D1 there was a significant rise in CD4+ TCR diversity but not in CD8+ TCR diversity.

Assay used: immunoSEQ multiplex PCR; TCRdb lists only in-frame clones, some missing. The sample consists of approximately 27,000 clones, 65% to 90% of them appearing once. Patients all relapsed after autologous stem cell transplantation, and there was variation in brentuximab vedotin exposure. Under best response, outcomes were complete response, partial response or progressive disease. The CDR3 consists of 14 residues. V was trimmed by 4 bases and J by 2 bases, leaving 10 bases between them. Germline V gene sequence: CDR1 SGHRS, CDR2 YFSETQ. This chain links TRBV5-1 with TRBJ1-3; tentative D call: TRBD1 (6 bases). The TCR originated in a human donor with classical Hodgkin lymphoma. The starting material was peripheral blood mononuclear cells (PBMCs), obtained at baseline. The CDR3 sequence: CASSKDSPGNTIYF. The CDR3 DNA reads TGCGCCAGCAGCAAGGACAGCCCTGGAAACACCATATATTTT.